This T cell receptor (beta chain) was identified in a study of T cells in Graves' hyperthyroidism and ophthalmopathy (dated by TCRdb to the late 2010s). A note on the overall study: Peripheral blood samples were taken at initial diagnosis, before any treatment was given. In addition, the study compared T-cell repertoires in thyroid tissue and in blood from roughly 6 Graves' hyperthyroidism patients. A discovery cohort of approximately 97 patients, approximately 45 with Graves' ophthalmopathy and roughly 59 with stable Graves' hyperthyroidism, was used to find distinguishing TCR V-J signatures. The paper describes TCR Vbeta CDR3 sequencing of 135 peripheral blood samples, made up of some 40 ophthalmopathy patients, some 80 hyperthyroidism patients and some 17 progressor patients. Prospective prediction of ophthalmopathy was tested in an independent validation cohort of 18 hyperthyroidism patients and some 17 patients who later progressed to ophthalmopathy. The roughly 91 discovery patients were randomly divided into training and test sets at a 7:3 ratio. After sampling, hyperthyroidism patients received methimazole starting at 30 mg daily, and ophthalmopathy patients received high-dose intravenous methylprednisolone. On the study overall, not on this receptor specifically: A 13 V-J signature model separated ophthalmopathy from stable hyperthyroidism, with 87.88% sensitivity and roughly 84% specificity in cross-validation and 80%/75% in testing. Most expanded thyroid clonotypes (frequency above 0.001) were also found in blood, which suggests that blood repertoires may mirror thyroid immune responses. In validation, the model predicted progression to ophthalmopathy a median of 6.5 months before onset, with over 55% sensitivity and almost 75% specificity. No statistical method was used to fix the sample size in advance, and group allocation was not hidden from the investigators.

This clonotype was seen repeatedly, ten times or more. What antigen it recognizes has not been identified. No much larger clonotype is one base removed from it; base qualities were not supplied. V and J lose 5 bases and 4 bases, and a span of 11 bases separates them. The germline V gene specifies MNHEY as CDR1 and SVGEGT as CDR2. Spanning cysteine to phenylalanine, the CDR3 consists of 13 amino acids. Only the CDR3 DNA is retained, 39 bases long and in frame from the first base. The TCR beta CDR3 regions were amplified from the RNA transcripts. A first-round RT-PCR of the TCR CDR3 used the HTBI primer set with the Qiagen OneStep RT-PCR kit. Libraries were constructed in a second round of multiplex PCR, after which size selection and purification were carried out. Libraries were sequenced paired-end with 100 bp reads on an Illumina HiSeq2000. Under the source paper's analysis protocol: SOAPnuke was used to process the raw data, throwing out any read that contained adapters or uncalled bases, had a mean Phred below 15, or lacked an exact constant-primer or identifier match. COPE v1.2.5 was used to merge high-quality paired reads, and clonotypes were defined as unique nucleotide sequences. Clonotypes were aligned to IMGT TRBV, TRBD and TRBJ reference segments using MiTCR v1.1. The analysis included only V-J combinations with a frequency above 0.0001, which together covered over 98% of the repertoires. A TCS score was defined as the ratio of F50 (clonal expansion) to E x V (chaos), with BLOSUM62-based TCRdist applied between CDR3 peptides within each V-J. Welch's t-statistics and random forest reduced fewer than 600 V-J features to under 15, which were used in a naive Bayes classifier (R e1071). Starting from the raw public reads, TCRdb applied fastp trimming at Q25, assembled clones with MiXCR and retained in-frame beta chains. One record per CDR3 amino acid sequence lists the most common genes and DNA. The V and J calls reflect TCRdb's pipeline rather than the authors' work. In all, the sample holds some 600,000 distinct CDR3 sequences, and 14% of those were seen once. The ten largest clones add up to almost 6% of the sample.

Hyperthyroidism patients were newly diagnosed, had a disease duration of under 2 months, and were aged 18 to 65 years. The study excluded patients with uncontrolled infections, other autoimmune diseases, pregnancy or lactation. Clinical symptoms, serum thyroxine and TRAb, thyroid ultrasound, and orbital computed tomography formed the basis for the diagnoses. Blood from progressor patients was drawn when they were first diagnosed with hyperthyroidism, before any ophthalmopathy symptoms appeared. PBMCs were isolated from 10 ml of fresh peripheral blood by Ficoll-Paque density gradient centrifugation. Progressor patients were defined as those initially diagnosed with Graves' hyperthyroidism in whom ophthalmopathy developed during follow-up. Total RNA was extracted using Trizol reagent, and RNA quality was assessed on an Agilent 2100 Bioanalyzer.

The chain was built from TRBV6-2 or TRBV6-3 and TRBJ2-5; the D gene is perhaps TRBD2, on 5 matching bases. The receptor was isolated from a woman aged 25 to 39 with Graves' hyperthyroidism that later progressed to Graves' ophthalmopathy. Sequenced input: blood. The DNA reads TGTGCCAGCAGTGATCCTAGCCCAGAGACCCAGTACTTC. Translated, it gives CASSDPSPETQYF.